The clone carrying this T cell receptor beta chain has at least ten counts. This entry is derived from a study of neurological immune-mediated disorders. Unsorted libraries were prepared from 2 million PBMCs held at -80 C. Template-switch 5'RACE cDNA synthesis added a 10-nucleotide unique molecular identifier. TCRdb called the 5' RACE reads again in MiXCR, with one record for every CDR3 protein. The sample records some 86,000 distinct CDR3 sequences, 2.5% to 3% being singletons. V dropped 8 bases and J dropped 7 bases, with 23 bases sitting between them. CDR3 length equals 15 residues. The germline CDR1 and CDR2 sequences are SEHNR and FQNEAQ (reference sequence).

What was sequenced was PBMCs. This rearrangement joins TRBV7-9 to TRBJ2-5, with D tentatively TRBD2 (6 bases). The clonotype comes from a woman aged 30 to 39 with multiple sclerosis. The CDR3 loop reads CASGGPSDNGGTQYF. The CDR3 nucleotides read TGTGCCAGCGGCGGCCCTAGCGACAACGGGGGGACCCAGTACTTC.